Sequencing of this T cell receptor (beta chain) was carried out in a study of OX40 agonist ivuxolimab in advanced cancers. About the research overall: There were three patients with partial responses, one having hepatocellular carcinoma and two cutaneous melanoma. General observations from the study: Doses of 0.1 to 3.0 mg/kg were accompanied by clonal expansion of CD4+ and CD8+ blood T cells by week 6.

Sequencing used immunoSEQ multiplex PCR; TCRdb keeps in-frame clones, though not all of them. The data show approximately 72,000 clones, 80% to 90% seen once. The CDR3 covers 17 residues. From germline, CDR1 is PRHDT and CDR2 FYEKMQ (reference sequence). V dropped 3 bases and J dropped 0 bases, with 15 bases sitting between them. Concerning this clone itself: Its antigen is not known.

The sample here was CD4+ or CD8+ T cells sorted from blood, taken in a trial of the OX40 agonist ivuxolimab. The gene calls are TRBV13 and TRBJ2-1; D may be TRBD1 (6 bases). The receptor was derived from an adult with an advanced solid tumor such as melanoma, head and neck, liver or kidney cancer. The CDR3 here is CASSFPRGLSSYNEQFF. The CDR3 coding sequence is TGTGCCAGCAGCTTCCCCAGGGGCCTGAGCTCCTACAATGAGCAGTTCTTC. Full variable domain (missing parts from reference TRBV13 and TRBJ2-1): AAGVIQSPRHLIKEKRETATLKCYPIPRHDTVYWYQQGPGQDPQFLISFYEKMQSDKGSIPDRFSAQQFSDYHSELNMSSLELGDSALYFCASSFPRGLSSYNEQFFGPGTRLTVL.